The entry below describes one T cell receptor (beta chain). Clones were sequenced by immunoSEQ multiplex PCR, and TCRdb holds only the in-frame ones, with some missing. The data hold around 310,000 clones, with nearly 90% observed a single time. V shed 3 bases and J 2 bases; nucleotides not matched to a gene: 20. This CDR3 contains 20 residues. CDR1 and CDR2 (germline): MNHEY, SVGEGT. This record comes from a study of blood T cell repertoires in COVID-19. As for the study in general: The United States, Italy and Spain were the sources of the acute and convalescent COVID-19 samples.

The chain combines TRBV6-2 or TRBV6-3 with TRBJ2-5; 8 positions match TRBD2. The receptor's source is a woman between 40 and 55 years old with COVID-19, enrolled during active disease. Sequencing was carried out using peripheral blood. CDR3 in DNA: TGTGCCAGCAGTTATGGCCCGACTAGCGACCATCGGCGTCCACAAGAGACCCAGTACTTC. Encoded protein: CASSYGPTSDHRRPQETQYF.